The sample holds many counts of the clone carrying this T cell receptor beta chain. TCR beta cDNA came from about 450 ng total RNA, primed with a constant-region primer. For TCR beta, libraries were produced by three nested multiplex PCR rounds using slightly modified ARM-PCR. Each of the first two PCR rounds ran approximately 10 cycles with TRBV1-TRBV30 forward and C-beta reverse primers. One entry per CDR3 protein results from TCRdb running MiXCR on the multiplex PCR reads. The sample lists 85,000 to 100,000 distinct CDR3 sequences; less than 70% were seen once. Germline V lookup: CDR1 MNHNS, CDR2 SASEGT. The CDR3 has 14 amino acids. V gave up 7 bases and J gave up 4 bases; unmatched junction bases: 3. These data come from a study of tumor-infiltrating lymphocytes in primary liver carcinoma. From about 20-30 mg of unsorted bulk tissue, DNA and RNA were co-extracted together. Cases comprised patients with primary liver carcinoma who received surgical resection.

Sequencing input: tumor-adjacent normal liver tissue. This clonotype originated in a middle-aged man with primary liver carcinoma and hepatitis B virus infection. The chain links TRBV6-1 to TRBJ2-1; 11 bases match TRBD2. CDR3 sequence reads: CASTGTSGYNEQFF. CDR3 nucleotide sequence: TGTGCCAGCACCGGGACTAGCGGTTACAATGAGCAGTTCTTC.